The 20 T cell receptor beta chains given below trace back to one sample, sequenced in a study of T-cell reconstitution after alpha-beta-depleted transplantation in children. Unique molecular identifiers were incorporated when the TCRbeta library was constructed. TCRdb re-called the PCR reads with MiXCR, one entry per CDR3 protein. The sample shows approximately 200,000 distinct CDR3 sequences, 5% to 6.5% of them seen only once. The sequenced sample was PBMCs, obtained before TCRalphabeta/CD19-depleted stem cell transplant. Every receptor here comes from a girl less than two years old with combined immunodeficiency, due to receive a stem cell transplant.

This clonotype was seen at least ten times. The V call is TRBV3-1, the J call TRBJ2-1; 8 positions agree with TRBD2. CDR1 LGHDT and CDR2 YNNKEL come from the germline V gene (reference sequence). The CDR3 is made up of 15 amino acids. After removal of 4 bases from V and 4 bases from J, the junction contained 6 bases not matched to a gene. The CDR3 is CASSLAGKGYNEQFF. In nucleotides, the CDR3 is TGTGCCAGCAGCCTAGCGGGAAAGGGATACAATGAGCAGTTCTTC.

The sample holds many counts of this clonotype. The chain recombines TRBV5-5 with TRBJ2-4; D remains ambiguous. V was pared by 1 base and J by 1 base, with 12 bases between. From germline, CDR1 is SGHKS and CDR2 YYEKEE (reference sequence). The CDR3 is 16 amino acids. CDR3 protein: CASSLNAMVAKNIQYF. The CDR3 region has the DNA TGTGCCAGCAGCTTGAATGCGATGGTTGCCAAAAACATTCAGTACTTC.

This clonotype was observed many times. The chain carries TRBV5-1 and TRBJ2-1; D might be TRBD2 (6 bases). Per the germline V gene, CDR1 is SGHRS and CDR2 is YFSETQ. Trimming took off 0 bases at V and 3 bases at J, with 7 bases between the two ends. The CDR3 consists of 14 residues. CDR3 residues: CASSLGTIYNEQFF. In DNA form, the CDR3 reads TGCGCCAGCAGCTTGGGGACTATCTACAATGAGCAGTTCTTC.

This clonotype was recorded many times. CDR3 region: CASSLGTGEPSNYEQYF. The CDR3 coding sequence is TGTGCCAGCAGCTTAGGGACAGGGGAACCTTCCAACTACGAGCAGTACTTC. This chain uses TRBV7-8 with TRBJ2-7; 9 nucleotides agree with TRBD1. The junction had 10 bases not matched to a gene; V was cut back by 1 base and J by 3 bases. CDR1 is SGHVS, CDR2 FQNEAQ, per germline. The CDR3 has 17 residues.

This clonotype was counted many times. The V call is TRBV10-3, the J call TRBJ1-5; 12 bases are shared with TRBD1. Germline V CDR1 and CDR2: ENHRY, SYGVKD. J was trimmed by 7 bases and V by 3 bases; bases with no gene match: 19. The CDR3 runs to 20 residues. The CDR3 DNA sequence: TGTGCCATCAGTGATCGTGCATTGGGGACAGGGGGCAAAGGCGGGCAGCCCCAGCATTTT. Translated: CAISDRALGTGGKGGQPQHF.

CDR3 sequence reads: CASSSTGIGSVAFF. In nucleotides, the CDR3 is TGTGCCAGCAGTTCTACAGGGATTGGGTCGGTAGCTTTCTTT. The chain carries TRBV6-5 and TRBJ1-1; D may be TRBD1 (6 bases). Germline V gives CDR1 MNHEY, CDR2 SVGAGI. V dropped 4 bases and J dropped 10 bases, with 19 bases sitting between them. The CDR3 is made up of 14 amino acids.

This clonotype was counted many times. The rearrangement links TRBV11-2 to TRBJ2-3, with a tentative D call TRBD1 (5 bases). The CDR3 contains 13 residues. CDR1 is SGHAT, CDR2 FQNNGV, per germline. The ends were cut back, 3 bases at V and 2 bases at J, with 6 bases in the middle. CDR3 nucleotide sequence: TGTGCCAGCAGCTTGGACAACACAGATACGCAGTATTTT. Its protein product is CASSLDNTDTQYF.

This clonotype has ten or more counts. V usage is TRBV14 and J usage is TRBJ2-7, with TRBD1 identical over 8 bases. Germline V lookup: CDR1 SGHDN, CDR2 FVKESK. The CDR3 runs 11 residues. Trimming at V came to 6 bases and at J to 6 bases, leaving 1 base not matched to a gene. The CDR3 is CASSQGAEQYF. The CDR3 nucleotides read TGTGCCAGCAGTCAGGGGGCCGAGCAGTACTTC.

This clonotype was seen ten or more times. The chain couples TRBV6-6 to TRBJ1-2, with a weak D call TRBD1 (5 bases). The V end was cut by 8 bases, the J end by 5 bases, with 21 bases between. The CDR3 has 15 residues. Germline values: CDR1 MNHNY, CDR2 SVGAGI (reference sequence). CDR3 sequence reads: CASLGNSGTVYGYTF. CDR3 DNA sequence: TGTGCCAGCTTGGGGAACTCCGGGACGGTGTATGGCTACACCTTC.

This clonotype turned up a few times. This chain connects TRBV11-3 to TRBJ2-7; the D is unclear. In germline, CDR1 is SGHNT, CDR2 YENEEA. The CDR3 is 18 amino acids. V gave up 1 base and J gave up 5 bases, with 24 bases separating them. CDR3 region: CASSLVGVRVRTWNEQYF. CDR3 coding DNA: TGTGCCAGCAGCTTAGTAGGTGTCCGGGTCCGGACGTGGAACGAGCAGTACTTC.

This clonotype was observed many times. The chain uses TRBV7-9 and TRBJ2-7; D not resolved. V lost 0 bases to trimming and J lost 3 bases, with 9 bases between them. CDR3 size: 14 residues. Germline assignment: CDR1 SEHNR and CDR2 FQNEAQ (reference sequence). CDR3 sequence: CASSLAAAYYEQYF. The CDR3 coding sequence is TGTGCCAGCAGCTTAGCGGCAGCTTACTACGAGCAGTACTTC.

The table lists this clonotype with many counts. This sequence joins TRBV9 and TRBJ2-7; 8 bases match TRBD1. Per the germline V gene, CDR1 is SGDLS and CDR2 is YYNGEE. This CDR3 is built from 14 residues. V dropped 3 bases and J dropped 5; count of bases not matched to a gene: 7. The CDR3 nucleotides read TGTGCCAGCAGCGCCGACAGGGGACGAGACGAGCAGTACTTC. Encoded protein: CASSADRGRDEQYF.

This clonotype was seen repeatedly, ten times or more. The chain couples TRBV20-1 to TRBJ2-3; D possibly corresponds to TRBD1 (5 bases). Trimming cost V 5 bases and J 3 bases, with 18 bases left between them. The CDR3 covers 15 residues. Germline CDR1 DFQATT, CDR2 SNEGSKA (reference sequence). The CDR3 coding sequence is TGCAGTGCTGCCCCGTGGGGCCTAAGAACAGATACGCAGTATTTT. The encoded protein is CSAAPWGLRTDTQYF.

This clonotype showed up many times. V and J are TRBV15 and TRBJ1-1, with 7 bases fitting TRBD1. V was pared by 5 bases and J by 11 bases, with 11 bases of the junction left unmatched. CDR1 is LNHNV, CDR2 YYDKDF, per germline (reference sequence). This CDR3 has 13 amino acids. The DNA for the CDR3 is TGTGCCACCAGCGCAGGGGGGACGGTCGGGGCTTTCTTT. It yields the protein CATSAGGTVGAFF.

This clonotype was detected ten times or more. This chain joins TRBV12-3 or TRBV12-4 and TRBJ1-1; D call uncertain. CDR3 length: 8 residues. The germline V and J ends were trimmed by 3 bases and 12 bases, with 2 bases remaining between them. CDR3 DNA sequence: TGTGCCAGCAGTTTGTCTTTCTTT. The encoded protein is CASSLSFF.

The sample holds many counts of this clonotype. The chain has TRBV7-9 and TRBJ2-1; the D is unclear. Germline CDR1 is SEHNR and CDR2 is FQNEAQ (reference sequence). The CDR3 loop spans 13 amino acids. V shed 1 base and J shed 2 bases, with 3 bases lying between them. The CDR3 nucleotides are TGTGCCAGCAGCTTAGGGACCTACAATGAGCAGTTCTTC. It codes for CASSLGTYNEQFF. The full variable domain, in which reference TRBV7-9 and TRBJ2-1 provide the parts outside the CDR3, is DTGVSQNPRHKITKRGQNVTFRCDPISEHNRLYWYRQTLGQGPEFLTYFQNEAQLEKSRLLSDRFSAERPKGSFSTLEIQRTEQGDSAMYLCASSLGTYNEQFFGPGTRLTVL.

At least ten counts were recorded for this clonotype. The V gene is TRBV12-3 or TRBV12-4, the J gene TRBJ2-4; TRBD2 might be the D (6 bases). This CDR3 comprises 13 residues. Trimming removed 1 base from V and 7 bases from J, with 8 bases in between. The CDR3 DNA sequence: TGTGCCAGCAGTTTAGGGGGGGATAACATTCAGTACTTC. Translated, it gives CASSLGGDNIQYF.

V and J are TRBV20-1 and TRBJ2-1, with 9 bases fitting TRBD2. The CDR3 is made up of 19 amino acids. The germline CDR1 and CDR2 sequences are DFQATT and SNEGSKA (reference sequence). V lost 7 bases to trimming and J lost 8 bases; unmatched junction nucleotides: 27. CDR3 nucleotide sequence: TGCAGTGGTGCCCCCCCCTGGACTAGCGACCATAGTATGATTCATGAGCAGTTCTTC. It codes for CSGAPPWTSDHSMIHEQFF.

Only a few counts were recorded for this clonotype. The chain employs TRBV11-1 and TRBJ2-1; unclear D gene. The CDR3 is made up of 15 amino acids. Germline assignment: CDR1 SGHAT and CDR2 FQDESV (reference sequence). Between the trimmed V and J ends, which lost 3 bases and 3 bases, there was a span of 12 bases. CDR3 DNA sequence: TGTGCCAGCAGCTTTGGGCGCGGATACTACAATGAGCAGTTCTTC. This sequence encodes CASSFGRGYYNEQFF.

This clonotype was counted ten times or more. The rearrangement uses TRBV19 and TRBJ1-5; unclear D gene. Between the trimmed V and J ends, which lost 0 bases and 5 bases, there was a span of 8 bases. The germline CDR1 and CDR2 sequences are LNHDA and SQIVND (reference sequence). This CDR3 comprises 14 residues. CDR3 loop: CASSIEDTDQPQHF. The CDR3 DNA reads TGTGCCAGTAGTATAGAGGATACGGATCAGCCCCAGCATTTT. The variable domain in full, completed from reference TRBV19 and TRBJ1-5, reads DGGITQSPKYLFRKEGQNVTLSCEQNLNHDAMYWYRQDPGQGLRLIYYSQIVNDFQKGDIAEGYSVSREKKESFPLTVTSAQKNPTAFYLCASSIEDTDQPQHFGDGTRLSIL.